This T cell receptor (beta chain) appears in the sequencing data of a study of blood T cell repertoires in COVID-19. Study details: Acute-phase and convalescent COVID-19 samples originated in the United States, Italy and Spain. The analysed material was cDNA or gDNA that came from T cells, B-cell-depleted T cells, or PBMCs.

Original processing methods: Reference gene primer amplification yielded estimated nucleated cell counts. Measured with immunoSEQ multiplex PCR; TCRdb has only the in-frame clones, and not every one. V, J and clone size were drawn from that table, and D and trimming were deduced from the DNA. The sample records tens of thousands of clones, 86% being singletons. A single count supports this clone. This CDR3 contains 11 residues. The V gene lost 5 bases and the J gene lost 9 bases, with 8 bases spanning the gap. Germline CDR1 is SNHLY and CDR2 is FYNNEI. Sequencing input: peripheral blood. The TCR originated in a man aged 60 to 69 with acute or convalescent COVID-19. The chain employs TRBV2 and TRBJ1-5, with D uncertain. CDR3 nucleotide sequence: TGTGCCAGCAGTCCTTCGGGGCCCCAGCATTTT. Its translation is CASSPSGPQHF. The full variable domain, its missing parts supplied by reference TRBV2 and TRBJ1-5, is EPEVTQTPSHQVTQMGQEVILRCVPISNHLYFYWYRQILGQKVEFLVSFYNNEISEKSEIFDDQFSVERPDGSNFTLKIRSTKLEDSAMYFCASSPSGPQHFGDGTRLSIL.